Reported below is one TCR beta chain. Its antigen is not yet known. No base qualities exist here, and no much larger clone lies one base off it. These data belong to a study of T cells after yellow fever vaccination (dated by TCRdb to the late 2010s). As for the study more broadly: The SMART-Seq v4 Ultra Low Input RNA kit was used to prepare libraries from fractions with low cell numbers. To follow T-cell clones before and after both primary and booster YFV17D yellow fever vaccination, bulk TCR alpha and beta repertoires underwent longitudinal sequencing. Two healthy male donors made up the cohort, one aged 18 to 30 years and the other aged 30 to 40 years. Blood was collected at multiple timepoints before and after primary and secondary immunization, and bulk PBMC replicates and cell subsets were isolated. Overall study results and their limits: Because only two donors were included in the study, the extent to which the findings can be generalized is limited. A small share of clonotypes was detected in both CD4 and CD8 compartments, with the overlap likely arising from convergent recombination. Because abundant contaminating clonotypes from the bulk population could be contained in FACS-sorted repertoires, computational filtering was required. Most clones expanded after primary vaccination (96% of CD4 and 88% of CD8) were re-detected after the booster, suggesting that broad memory maintenance occurred. Compared with the primary T-cell response, the secondary T-cell response was weaker but faster, peaking on day 5 rather than day 15.

Sequencing instrument: Illumina NovaSeq 6000. TCR cDNA was synthesized by 5'RACE template switching, which introduced a universal primer site and unique molecular identifiers. Priming for cDNA synthesis came from both the TCR alpha and TCR beta constant segments. Library amplification used two PCR steps, and the second PCR step added sample barcodes and sequencing adapters. Libraries were sequenced on Illumina HiSeq 2500 (2x100 bp) or NovaSeq (2x150 bp). The authors processed their data as follows. Demultiplexing of reads and collapsing into UMI consensus sequences were performed with MIGEC, and V(D)J alignment was carried out with MiXCR. Vaccine-responding clonotypes were identified with edgeR using replicate PBMC samples, with FDR below 0.01 and a log2 fold change above 5 up to day 15 being required. Bulk clonotypes were assigned CD4 or CD8 identity according to which sequenced CD4 or CD8 repertoire held them at higher abundance. TCRdb applied fastp at Q25 and MiXCR to the public reads, then kept only in-frame beta chains. Records with the same CDR3 protein are collapsed into one entry carrying the most frequent genes and DNA. The V and J calls reflect TCRdb's pipeline rather than the authors' work. In this sample the table shows under 350,000 distinct CDR3 sequences, 4.1% of which occur a single time. The ten largest account for 20% to 25% of the sample.

Cut back by 4 bases and 8 bases, the V and J ends lie 19 bases apart. CDR1 and CDR2, looked up from the germline V gene, are SGHRS and YFSETQ. Spanning cysteine to phenylalanine, the CDR3 consists of 15 amino acids. Only CDR3 DNA is held: 45 bases, read in frame from base 1. The treatment or condition label, as the study defines it: live attenuated yellow fever vaccine strain. Two biological replicates of bulk PBMCs were collected at each blood-draw timepoint. PBMCs were isolated from peripheral blood using a standard Ficoll-Paque protocol. TriZol was used to extract RNA from bulk PBMCs, from CD4 and CD8 fractions, and from dextramer-positive and dextramer-negative fractions.

Sample: PBMCs, taken 5 days after the yellow fever booster vaccination. This receptor was obtained from a man younger than 35 who received the YFV17D yellow fever vaccine. Here the chain combines TRBV5-1 and TRBJ2-1; a tentative D match to TRBD1 spans 5 bases. The CDR3 region: CASSQGDPAIDEQFF. The DNA reads as follows: TGCGCCAGCAGCCAAGGGGATCCCGCAATCGATGAGCAGTTCTTC.